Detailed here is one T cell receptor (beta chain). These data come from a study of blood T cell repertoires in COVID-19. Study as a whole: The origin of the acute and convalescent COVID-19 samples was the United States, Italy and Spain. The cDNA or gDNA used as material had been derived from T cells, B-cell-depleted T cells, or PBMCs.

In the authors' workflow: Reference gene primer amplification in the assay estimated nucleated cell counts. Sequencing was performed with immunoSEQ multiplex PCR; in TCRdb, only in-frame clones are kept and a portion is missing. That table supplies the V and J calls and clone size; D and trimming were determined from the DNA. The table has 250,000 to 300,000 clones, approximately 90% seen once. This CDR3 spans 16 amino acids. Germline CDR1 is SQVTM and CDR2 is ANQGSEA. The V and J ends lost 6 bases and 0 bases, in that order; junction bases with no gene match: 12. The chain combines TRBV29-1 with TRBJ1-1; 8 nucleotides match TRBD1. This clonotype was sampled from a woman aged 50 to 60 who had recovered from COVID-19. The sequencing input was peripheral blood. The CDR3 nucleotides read TGCAGCGTACCCACAGGGGGTCCCCTGGTGAACACTGAAGCTTTCTTT. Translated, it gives CSVPTGGPLVNTEAFF. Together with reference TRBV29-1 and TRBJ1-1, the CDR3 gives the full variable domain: SAVISQKPSRDICQRGTSLTIQCQVDSQVTMMFWYRQQPGQSLTLIATANQGSEATYESGFVIDKFPISRPNLTFSTLTVSNMSPEDSSIYLCSVPTGGPLVNTEAFFGQGTRLTVV.